The table lists the clone carrying this T cell receptor beta chain with a count of one. The antigen remains unidentified. The sample comes from a study of shared clonotypes between healthy human individuals. The wider study: A donor's plate count was three for CD4 naive and three for CD4 memory; CD8 naive had two and CD8 memory one. The study's findings and limits: Generally, naive subsets (rather than memory subsets) showed larger estimated richness. With few donors, the genetic and exposure-history diversity represented was limited.

In the original analysis: Filtering was not the same, since immunoSEQ gave junction-only sequences without quality scores. Assay used: immunoSEQ multiplex PCR; TCRdb lists only in-frame clones, some missing. That table gives V, J and clone size, and the DNA gave D and trimming. The data hold 650,000 to 750,000 clones, with around 72% observed a single time. V was pared by 4 bases and J by 0 bases, with 10 bases of the junction left unmatched. The length of the CDR3 is 17 residues. Germline V gives CDR1 SGHAT, CDR2 FQNNGV. J is TRBJ2-3 and V is TRBV11-2; 7 bases match TRBD2. The TCR sequence derives from a young woman in good health. The sample consisted of memory CD4+ T cells sorted from blood. The subset is: CD45RA-negative fraction. The CDR3 nucleotides are TGTGCCAGCAGCTCATCAGCGGGGATGGGGAGCACAGATACGCAGTATTTT. As protein: CASSSSAGMGSTDTQYF.